This is a list of T cell receptor beta chains from one sample in a study of blood T cell repertoires in COVID-19. The repertoire was sequenced with immunoSEQ multiplex PCR; TCRdb's copy has only in-frame clones and lacks some. This repertoire shows roughly 150,000 clones, approximately 87% found once; its top ten account for 10%. Sequenced: peripheral blood. The receptors come from a woman in her sixties or seventies with COVID-19, enrolled during active disease. Each CDR3 is given with its conserved first and last residue. A D gene is named only where the DNA matches it firmly. Only some rows state a clone size, as once, few, many or a class for expanded clones.

cdr3_length	v_call	j_call	d_call	clone_size	cdr3_nt	cdr3_aa
16	TRBV5-4	TRBJ2-3	TRBD2	-	TGTGCCAGCAGCTTGGTAGCGGGGGGCCGCACAGATACGCAGTATTTT	CASSLVAGGRTDTQYF
11	TRBV19	TRBJ2-7	-	-	TGTGCCAGTCAGGGGTCCTACGAGCAGTACTTC	CASQGSYEQYF
16	TRBV19	TRBJ2-1	TRBD2	-	TGTGCCAGTAGTATGGAACTAGCGGGGGTACACAATGAGCAGTTCTTC	CASSMELAGVHNEQFF
17	TRBV4-1	TRBJ1-3	TRBD1	-	TGCGCCAGCAGCCAAGTACCTACAGGGGGGATTGGAAACACCATATATTTT	CASSQVPTGGIGNTIYF
12	TRBV29-1	TRBJ1-1	-	-	TGCAGCGTTGGGGGAGTGAACACTGAAGCTTTCTTT	CSVGGVNTEAFF
14	TRBV19	TRBJ1-2	-	-	TGTGCCAGTGGAGTGGGGCTTCTCAACTATGGCTACACCTTC	CASGVGLLNYGYTF
13	TRBV6-5	TRBJ2-6	-	-	TGTGCCAGCGGCAATTATGGGGCCAACGTCCTGACTTTC	CASGNYGANVLTF
16	TRBV10-3	TRBJ2-4	-	-	TGTGCCATCAGTGATGTCCAGGGGCGGGGGATAAACATTCAGTACTTC	CAISDVQGRGINIQYF
14	TRBV7-2	TRBJ1-2	-	-	TGTGCCAGCAGCATAGAGGGGGGGGCTAGTGGCTACACCTTC	CASSIEGGASGYTF
15	TRBV5-1	TRBJ1-2	TRBD1	-	TGCGCCAGCAGCTTAGGGGGAGCCGACAGGGATGGCTACACCTTC	CASSLGGADRDGYTF
16	TRBV3-1/TRBV3-2	TRBJ1-2	TRBD1	-	TGTGCCAGCAGCCAAGGGACAGGGGGCGATTACTATGGCTACACCTTC	CASSQGTGGDYYGYTF
17	TRBV19	TRBJ1-4	TRBD1	-	TGTGCCAGTAGTCCGATGGGGACAGCGAGGGCTAATGAAAAACTGTTTTTT	CASSPMGTARANEKLFF
14	TRBV9	TRBJ1-4	TRBD1	-	TGTGCCAGCAGTGGGACAGGGAACAATGAAAAACTGTTTTTT	CASSGTGNNEKLFF
13	TRBV12-3/TRBV12-4	TRBJ2-7	-	-	TGTGCCAGCAGTCCGGAGGGACTGAGCGAGCAGTACTTC	CASSPEGLSEQYF
14	TRBV6-5	TRBJ1-4	-	-	TGTGCCAGCAGTTACTCTGACACAATACTGAAACTGTTTTTT	CASSYSDTILKLFF
17	TRBV5-1	TRBJ2-5	TRBD2	-	TGCGCCAGCAGCCCGGGACTAGCGGGGGGTATCCAAGAGACCCAGTACTTC	CASSPGLAGGIQETQYF
16	TRBV5-1	TRBJ1-6	-	-	TGCGCCAGCAACCTTCCAGTCTCCGCTCCGAATTCACCCCTCCACTTT	CASNLPVSAPNSPLHF
15	TRBV7-3	TRBJ2-1	TRBD2	-	TGTGCCAGCAGCCCCACGGGGGGGGAAAGGAATGAGCAGTTCTTC	CASSPTGGERNEQFF
13	TRBV29-1	TRBJ1-3	-	-	TGCAGCGTTGGGCACAGGTCTGGAAACACCATATATTTT	CSVGHRSGNTIYF
15	TRBV3-1/TRBV3-2	TRBJ1-4	TRBD1	-	TGTGCCAGCAGCCAGGGGACAGGGGTTCGGGAAAAACTGTTTTTT	CASSQGTGVREKLFF
18	TRBV6-1	TRBJ1-5	TRBD1	-	TGTGCCAGCAGTGAAGCGCCGGGACAGGGGGCCCCCAATCAGCCCCAGCATTTT	CASSEAPGQGAPNQPQHF
16	TRBV15	TRBJ2-3	TRBD1	-	TGTGCCACCAGCAGGGATAACAGGGGGCGCGCAGATACGCAGTATTTT	CATSRDNRGRADTQYF
15	TRBV7-9	TRBJ1-5	-	-	TGTGCCAGCAGCTTCGACAGGTTTGGCAATCAGCCCCAGCATTTT	CASSFDRFGNQPQHF
15	TRBV5-5	TRBJ2-5	TRBD1	-	TGTGCCAGCAGCCCCCATCCGGACAGGGGGGAGACCCAGTACTTC	CASSPHPDRGETQYF
18	TRBV6-1	TRBJ1-2	TRBD1	-	TGTGCCAGCAGTGTACCCCCGGGACAGGGAACCCACTACTATGGCTACACCTTC	CASSVPPGQGTHYYGYTF
15	TRBV11-2	TRBJ2-2	TRBD2	-	TGTGCCAGCAGCTTTTGGCTAGCGGGGGCCGGGGAGCTGTTTTTT	CASSFWLAGAGELFF
16	TRBV28	TRBJ2-1	TRBD2	-	TGTGCCAGCAGTCCTTTTAGCGGGGGGGCCTTTAATGAGCAGTTCTTC	CASSPFSGGAFNEQFF
16	TRBV7-2	TRBJ2-1	TRBD2	few	TGTGCCAGCAGCCCCAAAGCGGGGGCGTCCTACAATGAGCAGTTCTTC	CASSPKAGASYNEQFF
13	TRBV23-1	TRBJ1-1	-	-	TGCGCCAGCATTGGACAGCGGAACACTGAAGCTTTCTTT	CASIGQRNTEAFF
15	TRBV14	TRBJ1-6	-	-	TGTGCCAGCAGCCAAACGGGCTCCTATAATTCACCCCTCCACTTT	CASSQTGSYNSPLHF
16	TRBV15	TRBJ2-7	-	-	TGTGCCACCAGCGGGAGACTCGCCCGACCCCCCTACGAGCAGTACTTC	CATSGRLARPPYEQYF
15	TRBV5-5	TRBJ1-4	TRBD1	-	TGTGCCAGCAGCAGGCCGGGACAGGGGGAGAGGAAACTGTTTTTT	CASSRPGQGERKLFF
12	TRBV7-9	TRBJ1-4	TRBD1	-	TGTGCTGGACAGGGGGCGAATGAAAAACTGTTTTTT	CAGQGANEKLFF
14	TRBV6-1	TRBJ2-7	-	-	TGTGCCAGCAGCATTAGCCGAGGACAGCCCGAGCAGTACTTC	CASSISRGQPEQYF
15	TRBV16	TRBJ1-3	-	-	TGTGCCAGCAGCCAATCCAGGGTGGCTGGAAACACCATATATTTT	CASSQSRVAGNTIYF
14	TRBV6-2/TRBV6-3	TRBJ2-7	-	few	TGTGCCAGCAGTCCCCCCGACAGTTACTACGAGCAGTACTTC	CASSPPDSYYEQYF
12	TRBV6-1	TRBJ1-5	-	-	TGTGCCAGCAGTGAAGACAACCAGCCCCAGCATTTT	CASSEDNQPQHF
15	TRBV28	TRBJ1-4	TRBD1	-	TGTGCCAGCAGCCACGGACAGGGTCAAAATGAAAAACTGTTTTTT	CASSHGQGQNEKLFF
15	TRBV3-1/TRBV3-2	TRBJ1-6	TRBD1	-	TGTGCCAGCAGCCAAGAGGACAGGGGTAATTCACCCCTCCACTTT	CASSQEDRGNSPLHF
14	TRBV5-4	TRBJ2-2	TRBD1	-	TGTGCCAGCAGCTCGGGACAGGGTGCCGGGGAGCTGTTTTTT	CASSSGQGAGELFF
13	TRBV5-1	TRBJ2-1	-	-	TGCGCCAGCAGTGGAGAGGGTTACAATGAGCAGTTCTTC	CASSGEGYNEQFF